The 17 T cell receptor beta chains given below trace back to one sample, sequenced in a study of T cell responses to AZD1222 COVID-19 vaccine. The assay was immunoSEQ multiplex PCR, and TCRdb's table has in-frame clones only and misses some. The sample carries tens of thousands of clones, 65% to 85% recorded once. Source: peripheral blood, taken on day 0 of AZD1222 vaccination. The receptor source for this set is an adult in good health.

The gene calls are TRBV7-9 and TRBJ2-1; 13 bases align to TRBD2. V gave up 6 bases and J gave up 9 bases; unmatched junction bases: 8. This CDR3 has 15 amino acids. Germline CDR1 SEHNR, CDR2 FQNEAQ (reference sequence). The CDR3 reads CASSQWTSGSSEQFF. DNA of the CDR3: TGTGCCAGCAGTCAGTGGACTAGCGGGAGCTCTGAGCAGTTCTTC.

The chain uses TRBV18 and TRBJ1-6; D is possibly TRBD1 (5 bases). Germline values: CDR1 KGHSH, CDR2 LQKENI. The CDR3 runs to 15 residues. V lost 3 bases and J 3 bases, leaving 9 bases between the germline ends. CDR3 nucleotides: TGTGCCAGCTCACCCGCTCAGGGCTATAATTCACCCCTCCACTTT. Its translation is CASSPAQGYNSPLHF.

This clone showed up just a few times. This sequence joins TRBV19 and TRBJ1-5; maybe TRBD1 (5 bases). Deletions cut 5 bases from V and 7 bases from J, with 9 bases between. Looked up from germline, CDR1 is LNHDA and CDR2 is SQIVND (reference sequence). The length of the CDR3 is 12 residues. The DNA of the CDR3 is TGTGCCAGTAGTGTCCAGGGACAGCCCCAGCATTTT. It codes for CASSVQGQPQHF. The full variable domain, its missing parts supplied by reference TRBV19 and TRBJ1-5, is DGGITQSPKYLFRKEGQNVTLSCEQNLNHDAMYWYRQDPGQGLRLIYYSQIVNDFQKGDIAEGYSVSREKKESFPLTVTSAQKNPTAFYLCASSVQGQPQHFGDGTRLSIL.

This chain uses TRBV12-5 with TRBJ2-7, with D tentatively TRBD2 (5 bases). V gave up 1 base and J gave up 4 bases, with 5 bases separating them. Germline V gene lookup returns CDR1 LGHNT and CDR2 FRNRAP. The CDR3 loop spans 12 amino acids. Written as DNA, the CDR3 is TGTGCTAGTGGTTTGGGGGAGTACGAGCAGTACTTC. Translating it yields CASGLGEYEQYF.

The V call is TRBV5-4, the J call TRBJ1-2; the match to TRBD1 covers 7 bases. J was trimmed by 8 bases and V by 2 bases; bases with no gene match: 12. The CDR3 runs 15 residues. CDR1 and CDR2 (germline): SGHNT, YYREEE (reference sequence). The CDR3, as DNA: TGTGCCAGCAGCTTAACAGGGGAATTATACCGCGGCTACACCTTC. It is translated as CASSLTGELYRGYTF.

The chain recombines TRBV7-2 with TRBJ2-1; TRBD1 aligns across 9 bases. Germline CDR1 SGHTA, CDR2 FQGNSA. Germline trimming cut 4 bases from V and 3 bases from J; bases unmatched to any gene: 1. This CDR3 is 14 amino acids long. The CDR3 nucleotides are TGTGCCAGCAGCTGGGACAGGGACTACAATGAGCAGTTCTTC. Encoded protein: CASSWDRDYNEQFF.

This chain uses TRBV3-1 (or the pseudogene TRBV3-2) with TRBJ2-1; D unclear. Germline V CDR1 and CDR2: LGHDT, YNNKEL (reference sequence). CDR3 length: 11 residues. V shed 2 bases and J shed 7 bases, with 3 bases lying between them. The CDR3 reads CASSQPNEQFF. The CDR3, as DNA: TGTGCCAGCAGCCAACCTAATGAGCAGTTCTTC.

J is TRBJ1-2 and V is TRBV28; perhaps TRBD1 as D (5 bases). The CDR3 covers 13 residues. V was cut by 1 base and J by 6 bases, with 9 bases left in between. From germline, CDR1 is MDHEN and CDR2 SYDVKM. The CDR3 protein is CASSLSGHNGYTF. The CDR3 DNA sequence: TGTGCCAGCAGTTTATCAGGGCACAATGGCTACACCTTC.

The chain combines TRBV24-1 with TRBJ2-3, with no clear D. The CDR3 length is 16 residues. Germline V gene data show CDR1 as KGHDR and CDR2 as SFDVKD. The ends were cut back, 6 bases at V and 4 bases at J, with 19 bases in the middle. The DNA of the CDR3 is TGTGCCACCAGTAGAGGCACCTCCGGCCCGGCAGATACGCAGTATTTT. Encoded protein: CATSRGTSGPADTQYF.

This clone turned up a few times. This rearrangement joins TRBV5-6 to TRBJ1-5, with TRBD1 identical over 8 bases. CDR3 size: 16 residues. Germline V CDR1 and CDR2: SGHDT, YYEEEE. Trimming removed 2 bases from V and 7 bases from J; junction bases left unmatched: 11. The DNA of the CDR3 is TGTGCCAGCAGCTTTGGCCGATCCAGGGGGCAACAGCCCCAGCATTTT. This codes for CASSFGRSRGQQPQHF.

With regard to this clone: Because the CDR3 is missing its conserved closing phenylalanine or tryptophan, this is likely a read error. CDR3 residues: CASSQGRVNTEAFC. The CDR3 region has the DNA TGCGCCAGCAGCCAAGGGAGAGTGAACACTGAAGCTTTCTGT. The chain has TRBV4-1 and TRBJ1-1, with D hard to call. The V end lost 1 base, the J end lost 0 bases, and 6 bases lay between the germline ends. Germline V gene data show CDR1 as MGHRA and CDR2 as YSYEKL. The CDR3 loop spans 14 amino acids.

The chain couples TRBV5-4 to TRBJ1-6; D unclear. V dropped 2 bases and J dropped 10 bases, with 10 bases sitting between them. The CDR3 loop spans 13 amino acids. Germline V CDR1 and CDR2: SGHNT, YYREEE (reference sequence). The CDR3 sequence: CASSFPDGSPLHF. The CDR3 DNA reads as TGTGCCAGCAGCTTTCCGGACGGCTCACCCCTCCACTTT.

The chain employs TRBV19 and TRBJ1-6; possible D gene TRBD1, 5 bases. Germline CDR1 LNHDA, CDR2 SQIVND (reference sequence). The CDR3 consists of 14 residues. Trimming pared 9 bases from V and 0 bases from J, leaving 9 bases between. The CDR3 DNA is TGTGCCAGCCGACAGAGCTCCTATAATTCACCCCTCCACTTT. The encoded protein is CASRQSSYNSPLHF.

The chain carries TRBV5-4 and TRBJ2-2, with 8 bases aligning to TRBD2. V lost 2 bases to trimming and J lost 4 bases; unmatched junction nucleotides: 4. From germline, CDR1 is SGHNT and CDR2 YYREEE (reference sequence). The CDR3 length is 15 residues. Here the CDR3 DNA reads TGTGCCAGCAGCTTCGGGACTAGGGTCACCGGGGAGCTGTTTTTT. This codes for CASSFGTRVTGELFF. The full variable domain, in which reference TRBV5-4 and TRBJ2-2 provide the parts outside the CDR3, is ETGVTQSPTHLIKTRGQQVTLRCSSQSGHNTVSWYQQALGQGPQFIFQYYREEENGRGNFPPRFSGLQFPNYSSELNVNALELDDSALYLCASSFGTRVTGELFFGEGSRLTVL.

The CDR3 nucleotides are TGTGCCAGTAGTATTAGCGGGTACTCCTACAATGAGCAGTTCTTC. Its protein is CASSISGYSYNEQFF. The V gene is TRBV19, the J gene TRBJ2-1, with 7 nucleotides matching TRBD2. Per germline, CDR1 LNHDA and CDR2 SQIVND (reference sequence). With V trimmed by 3 bases and J by 0 bases, 2 bases remained unmatched. The CDR3 covers 15 residues.

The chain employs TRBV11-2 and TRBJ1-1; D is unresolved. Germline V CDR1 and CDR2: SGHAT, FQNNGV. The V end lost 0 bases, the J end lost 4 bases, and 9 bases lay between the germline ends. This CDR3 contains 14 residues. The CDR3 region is CASSLDAMATEAFF. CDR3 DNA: TGTGCCAGCAGCTTAGATGCAATGGCCACTGAAGCTTTCTTT.

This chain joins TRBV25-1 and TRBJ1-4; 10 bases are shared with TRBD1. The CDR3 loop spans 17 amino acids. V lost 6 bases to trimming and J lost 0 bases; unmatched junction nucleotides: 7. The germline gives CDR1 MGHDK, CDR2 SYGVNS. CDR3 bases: TGTGCCAGCAGAGCCCCGGGACAGGGGACAACTAATGAAAAACTGTTTTTT. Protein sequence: CASRAPGQGTTNEKLFF.